The 25 T cell receptor beta chains below come from one sample, sequenced in a study of circulating CD8 cells and anti-PD-1 response in melanoma. Four subsets defined by PD-1 and/or TIGIT were sorted from live CD3+CD8+TCRalphabeta+ cells. The QIAseq Immune Repertoire TCR panel built the libraries from roughly 15 ng of total RNA. MiXCR, run by TCRdb on the reads, gives a single entry per CDR3 protein. The table shows roughly 250 distinct CDR3 sequences, with less than 6.5% occurring only once. The specimen was CD8+ T cells from PBMCs, collected at baseline or after one month of anti-PD-1 therapy (not recorded which). These receptors were taken from a human donor with melanoma.

This clonotype is deemed large. The CDR3 protein is CASTPSGANVLTF. DNA of the CDR3: TGTGCCAGCACCCCCTCTGGGGCCAACGTCCTGACTTTC. The rearrangement uses TRBV27 and TRBJ2-6, with D unclear. The germline CDR1 and CDR2 sequences are MNHEY and SMNVEV (reference sequence). The CDR3 sequence is 13 residues long. V lost 7 bases, J lost 0 bases, and 4 bases lay in between.

This clonotype is large. The V gene is TRBV24-1, the J gene TRBJ2-1; 8 bases line up with TRBD2. The germline V gene encodes CDR1 KGHDR and CDR2 SFDVKD. The CDR3 runs 17 residues. The trim removed 3 bases at V and 3 bases at J, leaving 9 bases unmatched. CDR3 sequence reads: CATSDGTSGGRYNEQFF. The CDR3 coding sequence is TGTGCCACCAGTGATGGAACTAGCGGTGGTCGCTACAATGAGCAGTTCTTC.

This clonotype is classed as large. This chain joins TRBV19 and TRBJ2-1; no definite D call. Germline V CDR1 and CDR2: LNHDA, SQIVND (reference sequence). The V end lost 2 bases, the J end lost 7 bases, and 18 bases lay between the germline ends. This CDR3 is 16 amino acids long. DNA for the CDR3: TGTGCCAGTAGTATATACGACGGCTGGGCTGGGAATGAGCAGTTCTTC. Its protein product is CASSIYDGWAGNEQFF.

This clonotype ranks as large. The rearrangement links TRBV5-4 to TRBJ1-6; D is undetermined. V dropped 4 bases and J dropped 7 bases, with 6 bases sitting between them. The CDR3 length is 12 residues. CDR1 and CDR2 (germline): SGHNT, YYREEE (reference sequence). The CDR3 DNA follows: TGTGCCAGCAGCGTTGAAAATTCACCCCTCCACTTT. Amino acid sequence: CASSVENSPLHF.

This clonotype is labeled as large. This chain links TRBV9 with TRBJ2-3, with D possibly TRBD2 on 5 matching bases. The V and J ends lost 1 base and 2 bases respectively, with 11 bases between them. Germline V gene sequence: CDR1 SGDLS, CDR2 YYNGEE. The CDR3 consists of 15 residues. CDR3 amino acids: CASSVTGEITDTQYF. Written as DNA, the CDR3 is TGTGCCAGCAGCGTAACCGGGGAGATCACAGATACGCAGTATTTT.

By sample share, this clonotype is large (0.1 to 1%). V is TRBV19 and J is TRBJ2-7; no clear D. The germline V gene encodes CDR1 LNHDA and CDR2 SQIVND (reference sequence). Trimming removed 2 bases from V and 1 base from J, with 9 bases in between. There are 14 residues in the CDR3. The CDR3 loop is CASSIRTGSYEQYF. CDR3 bases: TGTGCCAGTAGTATACGGACCGGATCCTACGAGCAGTACTTC.

This clonotype qualifies as large (0.1 to 1%). CDR3 DNA: TGTGCCAGCAGTTACTCGATGGGGTACGGTGAAGATACGCAGTATTTT. Translation: CASSYSMGYGEDTQYF. The V gene is TRBV6-6, the J gene TRBJ2-3; the D is unclear. The ends were cut back, 0 bases at V and 5 bases at J, with 15 bases in the middle. Per germline, CDR1 MNHNY and CDR2 SVGAGI (reference sequence). The CDR3 covers 16 residues.

This clonotype has more than one count but fewer than ten. The chain has TRBV30 and TRBJ2-7; 7 bases fit TRBD1. Germline V gives CDR1 GTSNPN, CDR2 SVGIG (reference sequence). CDR3 length equals 15 residues. V shed 3 bases, J shed 0 bases, and the junction held 8 bases outside the gene matches. The CDR3 DNA sequence: TGTGCCTGGAGCCCATTCAGGGGGAGCTCCTACGAGCAGTACTTC. This sequence encodes CAWSPFRGSSYEQYF.

In this sample, this clonotype turned up a few times. V is TRBV13 and J is TRBJ1-2, with 8 bases aligning to TRBD1. CDR1 is PRHDT, CDR2 FYEKMQ, per germline (reference sequence). The CDR3 length is 13 residues. V was clipped by 0 bases and J by 8 bases; unmatched bases: 2. Here the CDR3 DNA reads TGTGCCAGCAGCTTAGGACAGGGGGACGGCTACACCTTC. Translated: CASSLGQGDGYTF.

This clonotype is labeled large. The CDR3 DNA sequence: TGCAGCGTTGAATCCGATCAGTTCAGTATCGCAGATACGCAGTATTTT. This gives the protein CSVESDQFSIADTQYF. The V gene is TRBV29-1, the J gene TRBJ2-3; D remains unclear. This CDR3 comprises 16 residues. From germline, CDR1 is SQVTM and CDR2 ANQGSEA. The germline V and J ends were trimmed by 2 bases and 4 bases, with 19 bases remaining between them.

By sample share, this clonotype is large. This sequence joins TRBV20-1 and TRBJ1-1, with D tentatively TRBD1 (6 bases). Germline loops: CDR1 DFQATT, CDR2 SNEGSKA (reference sequence). The CDR3 runs to 15 residues. The V end lost 3 bases, the J end lost 4 bases, and 18 bases lay between the germline ends. The CDR3 DNA reads as TGCAGTGCTAGGGGTATGGACAGCCAGTTCACTGAAGCTTTCTTT. Encoded protein: CSARGMDSQFTEAFF.

By share, this clonotype ranks as medium-sized. This chain uses TRBV25-1 with TRBJ2-7, with D uncertain. The germline gives CDR1 MGHDK, CDR2 SYGVNS. The CDR3 spans 11 residues. V was cut by 1 base and J by 5 bases, with 3 bases left in between. The CDR3 nucleotides read TGTGCCAGCAGTGAATTTAACGAGCAGTACTTC. Encoded protein: CASSEFNEQYF.

In its sample, this clonotype ranks as large. As DNA, the CDR3 is TGTGCCAGCAGCCAAGGCATAGCGGGAGTAGGGGGCAATGAGCAGTTCTTC. As protein: CASSQGIAGVGGNEQFF. The chain uses TRBV4-2 and TRBJ2-1; 9 positions agree with TRBD2. Germline V CDR1 and CDR2: LGHNA, YNFKEQ. This CDR3 is built from 17 residues. The ends lost 1 base at V and 6 bases at J; junction bases unmatched: 10.

This clonotype is large by share. J is TRBJ1-2 and V is TRBV5-6; D might be TRBD1 (5 bases). Trimming removed 3 bases at V and 1 base at J, with 10 bases between. This CDR3 is 14 amino acids long. Germline V gene lookup returns CDR1 SGHDT and CDR2 YYEEEE. The CDR3 loop is CASSWTPSNYGYTF. In DNA, the CDR3 is TGTGCCAGCAGCTGGACACCCAGTAACTATGGCTACACCTTC.

This clonotype is medium-sized (0.01 to 0.1%) in the sample. The V call is TRBV27, the J call TRBJ2-1, with TRBD2 as a possible D gene (6 bases). Looked up from germline, CDR1 is MNHEY and CDR2 is SMNVEV (reference sequence). This CDR3 comprises 15 residues. Trimming removed 5 bases from V and 2 bases from J, with 13 bases in between. Here the CDR3 reads CASSQSGLPYNEQFF. The CDR3 DNA follows: TGTGCCAGCAGTCAATCGGGACTCCCCTACAATGAGCAGTTCTTC.

This clonotype rates as medium-sized. The chain uses TRBV12-3 or TRBV12-4 and TRBJ2-1, with D possibly being TRBD1 (6 bases). Trimming took 1 base from V and 1 from J, leaving 8 bases between them. This CDR3 region has 15 residues. CDR3 region: CASSLVGQSYNEQFF. The CDR3 nucleotides read TGTGCCAGCAGTTTAGTCGGACAGTCCTACAATGAGCAGTTCTTC.

This clonotype was recorded a few times. The chain combines TRBV19 with TRBJ2-3; D is unresolved. V was cut by 6 bases and J by 3 bases, with 13 bases left in between. This CDR3 has 14 residues. In germline, CDR1 is LNHDA, CDR2 SQIVND (reference sequence). The CDR3 spells CASSPSILTDTQYF. CDR3 coding DNA: TGTGCCAGTAGCCCCTCGATATTGACAGATACGCAGTATTTT.

Relative to its sample, this clonotype is large. The CDR3 sequence: CSVGQGGVYGYTF. CDR3 DNA: TGCAGCGTTGGACAGGGAGGGGTCTATGGCTACACCTTC. The chain recombines TRBV29-1 with TRBJ1-2, with 7 positions matching TRBD1. The germline V gene encodes CDR1 SQVTM and CDR2 ANQGSEA. CDR3 length equals 13 residues. Trimming cost V 4 bases and J 4 bases; bases outside gene matches: 6.

This clonotype is large in the sample. V gene TRBV28 combines with J gene TRBJ2-7; no reliable D call. CDR3 size: 13 residues. Looked up from germline, CDR1 is MDHEN and CDR2 is SYDVKM. The germline V and J ends were trimmed by 8 bases and 1 base, with 12 bases remaining between them. This CDR3 is CASQEVGSYEQYF. The CDR3 DNA follows: TGTGCCAGCCAGGAAGTTGGGTCCTACGAGCAGTACTTC.

By proportion, this clonotype is large. The chain combines TRBV2 with TRBJ2-1; no clear D. The CDR3 length is 17 residues. Germline loops: CDR1 SNHLY, CDR2 FYNNEI. The V and J ends lost 3 bases and 0 bases respectively, with 15 bases between them. The CDR3 region is CASSETPLAGSYNEQFF. DNA of the CDR3: TGTGCCAGCAGTGAGACCCCGTTAGCCGGCTCCTACAATGAGCAGTTCTTC.

By share of the sample, this clonotype is large (0.1 to 1%). The V and J genes are TRBV20-1 and TRBJ1-6; 7 nucleotides match TRBD1. From germline, CDR1 is DFQATT and CDR2 SNEGSKA (reference sequence). Unmatched junction bases numbered 15, after V lost 3 bases and J lost 7 bases. The CDR3 loop spans 17 amino acids. The CDR3 here is CSARTFGQALGNSPLHF. Written as DNA, the CDR3 is TGCAGTGCTAGGACTTTCGGACAGGCCCTCGGGAATTCACCCCTCCACTTT.

In its sample, this clonotype ranks as large. The chain employs TRBV29-1 and TRBJ2-7, with 10 bases aligning to TRBD1. V was pared by 6 bases and J by 5 bases, with 7 bases of the junction left unmatched. Germline V gives CDR1 SQVTM, CDR2 ANQGSEA. CDR3 length: 13 residues. CDR3 DNA sequence: TGCAGCGTACGGACAGGGGGTGGACACGAGCAGTACTTC. The encoded protein is CSVRTGGGHEQYF.

In regard to this clonotype: Compared with germline, one end of the junction differs, possibly owing to a read error. The chain is built from TRBV25-1 and TRBJ2-1; 8 nucleotides align to TRBD2. Germline assignment: CDR1 MGHDK and CDR2 SYGVNS. CDR3 length: 15 amino acids. This chain's CDR3 is CGSSEGLAGYNEQLF. The CDR3, as DNA: TGTGGCAGCAGTGAAGGGCTAGCGGGCTACAATGAGCAGCTCTTC.

In its sample, this clonotype is large (0.1 to 1%). The chain recombines TRBV6-2 or TRBV6-3 with TRBJ2-3; D may be TRBD1 or TRBD2 (6 bases each). Deletions cut 8 bases from V and 9 bases from J, with 21 bases between. In germline, CDR1 is MNHEY, CDR2 SVGEGT. The CDR3 totals 14 residues. The CDR3 loop is CASGDMASGATQYF. The DNA of the CDR3 is TGTGCCAGCGGGGATATGGCGTCGGGGGCGACGCAGTATTTT.

In this sample, this clonotype is large. V usage is TRBV7-2 and J usage is TRBJ2-1, with 8 positions matching TRBD2. The length of the CDR3 is 17 residues. Per germline, CDR1 SGHTA and CDR2 FQGNSA. V shed 4 bases and J 8 bases; nucleotides not matched to a gene: 16. The CDR3 region is CASSWASGWGRTDEQFF. The CDR3 DNA reads as TGTGCCAGCAGCTGGGCTAGCGGGTGGGGTCGTACCGATGAGCAGTTCTTC.